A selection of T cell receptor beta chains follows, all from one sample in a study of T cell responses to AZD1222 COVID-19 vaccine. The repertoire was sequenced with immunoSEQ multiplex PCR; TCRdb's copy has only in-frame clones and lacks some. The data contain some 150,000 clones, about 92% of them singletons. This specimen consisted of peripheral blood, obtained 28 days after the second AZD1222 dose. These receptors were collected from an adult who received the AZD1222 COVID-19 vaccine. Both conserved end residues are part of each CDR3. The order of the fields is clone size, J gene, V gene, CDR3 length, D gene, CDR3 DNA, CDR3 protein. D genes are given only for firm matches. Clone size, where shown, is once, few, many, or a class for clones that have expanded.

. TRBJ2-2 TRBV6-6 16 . TGTGCCAGCAGTACCGGGGTAGACATTTCCACCGGGGAGCTGTTTTTT CASSTGVDISTGELFF
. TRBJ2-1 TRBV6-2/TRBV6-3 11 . TGTGCCAGCAGTGCTAGGGGGGAGCAGTTCTTC CASSARGEQFF
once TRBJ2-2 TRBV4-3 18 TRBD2 TGCGCCAGCAGCCAAGATCTGGATAGCGGGAGGTACACCGGGGAGCTGTTTTTT CASSQDLDSGRYTGELFF
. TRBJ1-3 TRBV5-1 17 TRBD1 TGCGCCAGCAGCTTGGACAGGGGAACTGACCTGGGAAACACCATATATTTT CASSLDRGTDLGNTIYF
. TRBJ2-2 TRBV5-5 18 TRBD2 TGTGCCAGCAGCTTGAGTCTAACGGGAGGGCCTTTAACCGGGGAGCTGTTTTTT CASSLSLTGGPLTGELFF
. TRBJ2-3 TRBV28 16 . TGTGCCAGCAGGGGTCGACAGGGAGGTGGGCCAGATACGCAGTATTTT CASRGRQGGGPDTQYF
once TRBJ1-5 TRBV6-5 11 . TGTGCCAGTTTCACCGCAGGGCCCCAGCATTTT CASFTAGPQHF
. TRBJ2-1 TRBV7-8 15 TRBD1 TGTGCCAGCCGTAGAAAGGGGGCCTCCTACAATGAGCAGTTCTTC CASRRKGASYNEQFF
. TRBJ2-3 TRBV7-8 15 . TGTGCCAGCAGCACCCGGGACACCAGCACAGATACGCAGTATTTT CASSTRDTSTDTQYF
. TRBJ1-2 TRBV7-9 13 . TGTGCCAGCAGCGACGACAGTAACTATGGCTACACCTTC CASSDDSNYGYTF
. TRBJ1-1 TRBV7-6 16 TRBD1 TGTGCCAGCAGCTCTCAGGACAGGGCAGGGGGGACTGAAGCTTTCTTT CASSSQDRAGGTEAFF
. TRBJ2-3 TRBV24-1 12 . TGTGCCACCAGTAGGGGGGCAGATACGCAGTATTTT CATSRGADTQYF
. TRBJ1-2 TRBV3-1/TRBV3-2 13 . TGTGCCAGCAGCCATCTTCCTATTTATGGCTACACCTTC CASSHLPIYGYTF
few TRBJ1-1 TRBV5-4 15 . TGTGCCAGCAGCTTGGCCAGCGGGGGGAACACTGAAGCTTTCTTT CASSLASGGNTEAFF
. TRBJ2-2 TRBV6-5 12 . TGTGCCAGCAGCCCAAACACCGGGGAGCTGTTTTTT CASSPNTGELFF
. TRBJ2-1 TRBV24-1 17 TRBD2 TGTGCCACCAGTGATTCTATAGCGGGAGGTCCCTACAATGAGCAGTTCTTC CATSDSIAGGPYNEQFF
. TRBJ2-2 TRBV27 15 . TGTGCCAAGGGGGGGGGACTACCGAACACCGGGGAGCTGTTTTTT CAKGGGLPNTGELFF
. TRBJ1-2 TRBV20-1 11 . TGCAGCCATTCAGGGTTTGAGGGCTACACCTTC CSHSGFEGYTF
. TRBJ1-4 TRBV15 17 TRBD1 TGTGCCACCAGCAGGATGGGACAGGGGAACGCTAATGAAAAACTGTTTTTT CATSRMGQGNANEKLFF
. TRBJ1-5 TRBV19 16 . TGTGCCAGTAGTATAGTCCCGGACGAAAGCAATCAGCCCCAGCATTTT CASSIVPDESNQPQHF
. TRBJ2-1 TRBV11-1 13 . TGTGCCAGCAGCTTAGAACAGTACAATGAGCAGTTCTTC CASSLEQYNEQFF
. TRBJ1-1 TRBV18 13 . TGTGCCAGCTCACCAGGGGGCGACTCTGAAGCTTTCTTT CASSPGGDSEAFF
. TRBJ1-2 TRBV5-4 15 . TGTGCCAGCAGTCCAACAGGGAGTCTTAACTATGGCTACACCTTC CASSPTGSLNYGYTF
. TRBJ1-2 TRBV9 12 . TGTGCCAGCAGCGCCCTAGGGCTTGACTACACCTTC CASSALGLDYTF
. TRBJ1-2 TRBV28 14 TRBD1 TGTGCCATATTAAAACCGGGACAGGACTATGGCTACACCTTC CAILKPGQDYGYTF
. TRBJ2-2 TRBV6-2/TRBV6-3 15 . TGTGCCAGCAGTTACTCTGCCGGGATAGGCGGGGAGCTGTTTTTT CASSYSAGIGGELFF
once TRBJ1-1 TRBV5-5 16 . TGTGCCAGCAGCTTAGGGCCCCAGGGGCCGAACACTGAAGCTTTCTTT CASSLGPQGPNTEAFF
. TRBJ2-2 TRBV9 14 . TGTGCCAGCAGCTTCCGCCGGGGTTCTGGGGAGCTGTTTTTT CASSFRRGSGELFF
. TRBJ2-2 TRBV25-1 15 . TGTGCCAGCAGGCCCCCGACAGGGAACACCGGGGAGCTGTTTTTT CASRPPTGNTGELFF
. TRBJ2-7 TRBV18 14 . TGTGCCAGCTCACCATTGGCCAGCGTCTACGAGCAGTACTTC CASSPLASVYEQYF
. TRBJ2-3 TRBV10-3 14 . TGTGCCATCAAGGGGCGGTTGGATTCAGGTACGCAGTATTTT CAIKGRLDSGTQYF
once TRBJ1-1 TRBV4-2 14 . TGTGCCAGCAGCCAAGATCTAGAGAACACTGAAGCTTTCTTT CASSQDLENTEAFF
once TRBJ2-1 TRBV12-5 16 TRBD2 TGTGCTAGTGGGAACCTAGCGGGACGTTCCTACAATGAGCAGTTCTTC CASGNLAGRSYNEQFF
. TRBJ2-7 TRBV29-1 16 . TGCAGCGTTGAAGGCGGTGTCGGATCGAGCTCCTACGAGCAGTACTTC CSVEGGVGSSSYEQYF
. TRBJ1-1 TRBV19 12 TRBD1 TGTGCCAGTACCCTACAGGGGGGAACAGCTTTCTTT CASTLQGGTAFF
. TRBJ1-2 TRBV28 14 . TGTGCCAGCAGCTCTACAGGGAGAGGGTATGGCTACACCTTC CASSSTGRGYGYTF
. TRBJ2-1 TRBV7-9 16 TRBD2 TGTGCCAGCACCCTTGTAGGGAGACTAGCTGGCAATGAGCAGTTCTTC CASTLVGRLAGNEQFF
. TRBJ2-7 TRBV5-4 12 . TGTGCCAGCAGCCTCGGACAGTACGAGCAGTACTTC CASSLGQYEQYF
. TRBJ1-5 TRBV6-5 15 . TGTGCCAGCAGAACAACAGGCAGGACTAATCAGCCCCAGCATTTT CASRTTGRTNQPQHF
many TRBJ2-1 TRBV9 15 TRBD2 TGTGCCAGCAGCGAGACTAGCGGGAGAACCAATGAGCAGTTCTTC CASSETSGRTNEQFF
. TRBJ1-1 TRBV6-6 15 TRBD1 TGTGCCAGCAGTAATGACAGGGGGCGGAACACTGAAGCTTTCTTT CASSNDRGRNTEAFF
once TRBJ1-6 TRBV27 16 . TGTGCCAGCATCGTGGGAGAAAGCTCCTATAATTCACCCCTCCACTTT CASIVGESSYNSPLHF
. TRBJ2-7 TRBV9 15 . TGTGCCAGCAGCGCTAGGGAGGTCCCGGACTACGAGCAGTACTTC CASSAREVPDYEQYF
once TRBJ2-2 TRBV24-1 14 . TGTGCCACCAGTGCCTGGGCGAACACCGGGGAGCTGTTTTTT CATSAWANTGELFF
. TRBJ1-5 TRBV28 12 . TGTGCCAGCGGACAGTCGGGCCAGCCCCAGCATTTT CASGQSGQPQHF
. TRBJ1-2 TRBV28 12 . TGTGCCAGCAGTTTACAGGTGTCTGGCTACACCTTC CASSLQVSGYTF
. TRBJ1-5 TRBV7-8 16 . TGTGCCAGCAGCTTAGTAGGGCCAGGGGCTAATCAGCCCCAGCATTTT CASSLVGPGANQPQHF
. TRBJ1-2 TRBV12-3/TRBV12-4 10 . TGTGCCACCTCAAATTATGGCTACACCTTC CATSNYGYTF
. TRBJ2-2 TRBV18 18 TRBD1 TGTGCCAGCTCACCGCGGGACAGGGGGCGGCTTGACACCGGGGAGCTGTTTTTT CASSPRDRGRLDTGELFF
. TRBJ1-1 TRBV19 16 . TGTGCCAGTAGTTTTGGCAGCAGGGCTCTGGGCACTGAAGCTTTCTTT CASSFGSRALGTEAFF
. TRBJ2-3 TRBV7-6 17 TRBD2 TGTGCCAGCAGCTTGGGAGTAGCGGGAGATGGAACAGATACGCAGTATTTT CASSLGVAGDGTDTQYF
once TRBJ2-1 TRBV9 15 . TGTGCCAGCAGCGTAGTAGCGGCGCCCCTAAATGAGCAGTTCTTC CASSVVAAPLNEQFF
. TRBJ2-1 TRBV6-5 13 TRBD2 TGTGCCAGCAGTCCTCCGACTAGCGGGACGCAGTTCTTC CASSPPTSGTQFF
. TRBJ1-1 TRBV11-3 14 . TGTGCCAGCAGCTTGGACGGCATGAACACTGAAGCTTTCTTT CASSLDGMNTEAFF
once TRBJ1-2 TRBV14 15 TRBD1 TGTGCCAGCAGCCAAGTTGGGAGGACAGGCTATGGCTACACCTTC CASSQVGRTGYGYTF
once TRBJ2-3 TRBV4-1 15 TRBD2 TGCGCCAGCAGCCCAGAAAGGAGCGGGAGGGATACGCAGTATTTT CASSPERSGRDTQYF
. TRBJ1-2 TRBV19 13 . TGTGCCAGTAGTATTTCGGCAAGTCGTGGCTACACCTTC CASSISASRGYTF
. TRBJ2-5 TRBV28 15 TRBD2 TGTGCCAGCAGTTTAGCGGGAGGGCCTCTAGAGACCCAGTACTTC CASSLAGGPLETQYF
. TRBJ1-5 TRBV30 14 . TGTGCCTGGAGTGTGATAGGAAGCAATCAGCCCCAGCATTTT CAWSVIGSNQPQHF
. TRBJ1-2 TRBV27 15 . TGTGCCAGCAGTTTATCGATCCGGTCTATCCCTGGCTACACCTTC CASSLSIRSIPGYTF